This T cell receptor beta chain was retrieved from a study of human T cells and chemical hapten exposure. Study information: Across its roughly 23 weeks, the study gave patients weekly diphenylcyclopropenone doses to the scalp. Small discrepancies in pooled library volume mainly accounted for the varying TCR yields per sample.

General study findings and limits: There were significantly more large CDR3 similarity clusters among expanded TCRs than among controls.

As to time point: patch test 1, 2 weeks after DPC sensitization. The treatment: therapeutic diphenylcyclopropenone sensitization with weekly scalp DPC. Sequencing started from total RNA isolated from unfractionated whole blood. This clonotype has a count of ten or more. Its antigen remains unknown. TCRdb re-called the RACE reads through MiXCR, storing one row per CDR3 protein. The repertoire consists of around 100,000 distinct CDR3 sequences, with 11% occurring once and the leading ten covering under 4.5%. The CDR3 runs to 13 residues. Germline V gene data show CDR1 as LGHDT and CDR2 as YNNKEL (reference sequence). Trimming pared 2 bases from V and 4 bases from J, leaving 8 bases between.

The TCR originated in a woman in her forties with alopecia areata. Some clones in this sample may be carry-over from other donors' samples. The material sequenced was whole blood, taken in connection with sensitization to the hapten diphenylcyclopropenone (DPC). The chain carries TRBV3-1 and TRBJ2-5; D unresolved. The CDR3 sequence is CASSQNRRETQYF. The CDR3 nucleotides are TGTGCCAGCAGCCAAAACCGTCGAGAGACCCAGTACTTC.